This entry lists 29 T cell receptor beta chains sequenced from one sample in a study of blood T cell repertoires in COVID-19. Assay: immunoSEQ multiplex PCR; the TCRdb copy retains only in-frame clones and omits some. Among over 85,000 clones, approximately 68% were seen once, and the ten largest hold 6.5% to 8.5%. Sequencing was carried out using peripheral blood. These TCRs come from a woman aged 55 to 70 with acute or convalescent COVID-19.

This clone was seen just once. The chain links TRBV28 to TRBJ2-5; TRBD2 is a possible D gene (6 bases). Trimming left V 6 bases short and J 5 bases short, with 13 bases between. This CDR3 is 13 amino acids long. The V gene's germline CDR1 is MDHEN and CDR2 SYDVKM. CDR3 loop: CASRNTGLETQYF. CDR3 coding DNA: TGTGCCAGCAGGAACACGGGACTGGAGACCCAGTACTTC.

The rearrangement joins TRBV19 to TRBJ2-4; perhaps TRBD1 as D (6 bases). The ends were cut back, 5 bases at V and 3 bases at J, with 14 bases in the middle. This CDR3 has 15 residues. The V gene's germline CDR1 is LNHDA and CDR2 SQIVND (reference sequence). The CDR3 spells CASSFLQGHKNIQYF. CDR3 nucleotide sequence: TGTGCCAGTAGTTTCCTCCAGGGGCACAAAAACATTCAGTACTTC.

This chain joins TRBV19 and TRBJ1-1, with D tentatively TRBD1 (6 bases). The V end lost 5 bases, the J end lost 0 bases, and 13 bases lay between the germline ends. CDR3 length: 15 amino acids. CDR1 is LNHDA and CDR2 is SQIVND in the germline V gene (reference sequence). This CDR3 is CASSPPRTVNTEAFF. The CDR3 region has the DNA TGTGCCAGTAGTCCCCCACGGACAGTGAACACTGAAGCTTTCTTT.

This chain joins TRBV19 and TRBJ1-2; a possible D gene is TRBD1 (6 bases). Germline lookup yields CDR1 LNHDA and CDR2 SQIVND (reference sequence). Trimming stripped 1 base from V and 2 bases from J, with 8 bases between. The CDR3 length is 14 residues. DNA for the CDR3: TGTGCCAGTAGTATAGTTACAGGGAACTATGGCTACACCTTC. Residues: CASSIVTGNYGYTF.

The chain links TRBV19 to TRBJ2-2; maybe TRBD2 (7 bases). V lost 3 bases, J lost 8 bases, and 16 bases lay in between. CDR1 is LNHDA, CDR2 SQIVND, per germline (reference sequence). The CDR3 is made up of 15 amino acids. The CDR3: CASSIGLGGRGELFF. The CDR3, as DNA: TGTGCCAGTAGTATCGGACTAGGGGGACGAGGGGAGCTGTTTTTT.

This rearrangement joins TRBV19 to TRBJ2-1; D might be TRBD1 (6 bases). CDR1 and CDR2 (germline): LNHDA, SQIVND (reference sequence). This CDR3 has 13 amino acids. The V and J ends lost 5 bases and 2 bases respectively, with 7 bases between them. CDR3 nucleotides: TGTGCCAGTAGTGACAGGCCCTACAATGAGCAGTTCTTC. It specifies CASSDRPYNEQFF.

The V and J genes are TRBV7-2 and TRBJ2-1; 9 nucleotides match TRBD1. CDR3 length: 14 residues. The junction had 5 bases not matched to a gene; V was cut back by 5 bases and J by 6 bases. Looked up from germline, CDR1 is SGHTA and CDR2 is FQGNSA. The CDR3 reads CASSKRGQGNEQFF. The CDR3, as DNA: TGTGCCAGCAGCAAACGGGGACAGGGCAATGAGCAGTTCTTC.

This chain links TRBV7-2 with TRBJ1-2; D call uncertain. CDR3 length: 13 residues. V was shortened by 2 bases and J by 8 bases, with 12 bases between the two germline ends. Germline assignment: CDR1 SGHTA and CDR2 FQGNSA. CDR3 DNA: TGTGCCAGCAGCTTAAGGAGGTTATGGGGCTACACCTTC. Amino acid sequence: CASSLRRLWGYTF.

The gene calls are TRBV28 and TRBJ2-7; TRBD1 matches at 9 bases. The CDR3 totals 12 residues. CDR1 and CDR2 from the germline V gene are MDHEN and SYDVKM. J lost 3 bases, V lost 7 bases, and 1 base had no gene match. As DNA, the CDR3 is TGTGCCAGCACGACAGGGGGCTACGAGCAGTACTTC. Translation gives CASTTGGYEQYF. Based on the CDR3 plus reference TRBV28 and TRBJ2-7, the full variable domain is DVKVTQSSRYLVKRTGEKVFLECVQDMDHENMFWYRQDPGLGLRLIYFSYDVKMKEKGDIPEGYSVSREKKERFSLILESASTNQTSMYLCASTTGGYEQYFGPGTRLTVT.

This clone was counted a few times. This chain uses TRBV24-1 with TRBJ2-5; D is uncertain. Trimming took off 5 bases at V and 2 bases at J, with 2 bases between the two ends. The CDR3 runs 11 residues. Germline V gene lookup returns CDR1 KGHDR and CDR2 SFDVKD. Written as DNA, the CDR3 is TGTGCCACCAGTGCGCAAGAGACCCAGTACTTC. Translating it yields CATSAQETQYF.

This chain connects TRBV30 to TRBJ1-5, with D unresolved. The length of the CDR3 is 13 residues. V lost 0 bases and J 3 bases, leaving 6 bases between the germline ends. CDR1 and CDR2 (germline): GTSNPN, SVGIG (reference sequence). CDR3 region: CAWSVGLNQPQHF. The CDR3, as DNA: TGTGCCTGGAGTGTGGGCCTCAATCAGCCCCAGCATTTT.

The genes are TRBV7-6 and TRBJ2-3; 10 bases are shared with TRBD2. CDR1 is SGHVS, CDR2 FNYEAQ, per germline. The CDR3 length is 16 residues. The V segment lost 2 bases and the J segment 5 bases; nucleotides outside the gene matches: 7. DNA of the CDR3: TGTGCCAGCAGCTTACCCAGCGGGGGGGCGGAAGATACGCAGTATTTT. Protein: CASSLPSGGAEDTQYF. Full variable domain (remainder filled in from reference TRBV7-6 and TRBJ2-3): GAGVSQSPRYKVTKRGQDVALRCDPISGHVSLYWYRQALGQGPEFLTYFNYEAQQDKSGLPNDRFSAERPEGSISTLTIQRTEQRDSAMYRCASSLPSGGAEDTQYFGPGTRLTVL.

This rearrangement joins TRBV7-9 to TRBJ1-1, with D unclear. Trimming left V 2 bases short and J 1 base short, with 8 bases between. Germline V gene sequence: CDR1 SEHNR, CDR2 FQNEAQ (reference sequence). There are 14 residues in the CDR3. The CDR3 coding sequence is TGTGCCAGCAGCTTACGGGGAGAGAACACTGAAGCTTTCTTT. Protein: CASSLRGENTEAFF.

The chain joins TRBV14 to TRBJ1-6; TRBD1 aligns across 8 bases. V lost 2 bases to trimming and J lost 10 bases; unmatched junction nucleotides: 7. Germline values: CDR1 SGHDN, CDR2 FVKESK. CDR3 size: 15 residues. The CDR3 DNA is TGTGCCAGCAGCCAAAGGTCAGGGGGCAAATCACCCCTCCACTTT. Translation gives CASSQRSGGKSPLHF.

There are a few counts of this clone. The chain has TRBV5-1 and TRBJ1-5; D is possibly TRBD1 (6 bases). CDR3 length: 15 amino acids. The V end was cut by 4 bases, the J end by 7 bases, with 18 bases between. CDR1 and CDR2 (germline): SGHRS, YFSETQ. The CDR3 region has the DNA TGCGCCAGCAGCCTCCAAGCGGGGGCGGAACAGCCCCAGCATTTT. This codes for CASSLQAGAEQPQHF.

The sample holds a few counts of this clone. The rearrangement links TRBV18 to TRBJ1-2; D is unclear. The CDR3 extends over 18 amino acids. Looked up from germline, CDR1 is KGHSH and CDR2 is LQKENI. V was cut by 0 bases and J by 1 base, with 18 bases left in between. This CDR3 is CASSPPGHRPGSNYGYTF. CDR3 bases: TGTGCCAGCTCACCACCAGGTCATCGTCCAGGCAGTAACTATGGCTACACCTTC.

The V call is TRBV3-1 (or the pseudogene TRBV3-2), the J call TRBJ2-7, with D tentatively TRBD2 (6 bases). The CDR3 sequence is 15 residues long. Germline V gene data show CDR1 as LGHDT and CDR2 as YNNKEL (reference sequence). Trimming shortened V by 4 bases and J by 7 bases, and 20 bases separated the two germline ends. The DNA for the CDR3 is TGTGCCAGCAGCCCAATGCCCTGGCGGGGATATGAGCAGTACTTC. This translates into CASSPMPWRGYEQYF.

In DNA, the CDR3 is TGTGCCAGCAGTTACTCCGGCAGGGGGCCTACCGGGGAGCTGTTTTTT. Translated: CASSYSGRGPTGELFF. The J gene is TRBJ2-2, the V gene TRBV6-5; 8 bases fit TRBD1. Losses at the gene ends were 0 bases for V and 5 bases for J; bases not matched to a gene: 5. The CDR3 is 16 amino acids. Germline CDR1 MNHEY, CDR2 SVGAGI.

The V gene is TRBV11-2, the J gene TRBJ1-1, with TRBD1 as a possible D gene (5 bases). The V and J ends lost 6 bases and 7 bases respectively, with 21 bases between them. Per germline, CDR1 SGHAT and CDR2 FQNNGV. CDR3 length: 15 residues. Written as DNA, the CDR3 is TGTGCCAGCAGTCGGCCTGGAACAGGACTAATTGAAGCTTTCTTT. Translated, it gives CASSRPGTGLIEAFF.

The chain has TRBV20-1 and TRBJ1-5; D call uncertain. The CDR3 loop spans 11 amino acids. V was pared by 3 bases and J by 9 bases, with 9 bases between. CDR1 and CDR2 (germline): DFQATT, SNEGSKA (reference sequence). CDR3: CSASPRGPQHF. As DNA, the CDR3 is TGCAGTGCTAGTCCACGAGGGCCCCAGCATTTT.

The V gene is TRBV7-9, the J gene TRBJ2-3; the match to TRBD1 covers 7 bases. Germline loops: CDR1 SEHNR, CDR2 FQNEAQ (reference sequence). The length of the CDR3 is 15 residues. The V gene end was trimmed by 5 bases and the J gene end by 2 bases; junction bases not matched to a gene: 7. The CDR3: CASSPGTAVTDTQYF. In nucleotides, the CDR3 is TGTGCCAGCAGCCCCGGGACAGCAGTCACAGATACGCAGTATTTT.

V usage is TRBV18 and J usage is TRBJ2-3; D may be TRBD2 (6 bases). The CDR3 consists of 14 residues. Per germline, CDR1 KGHSH and CDR2 LQKENI. V lost 3 bases, J lost 2 bases, and 9 bases lay in between. This chain's CDR3 is CASSPQRATDTQYF. DNA of the CDR3: TGTGCCAGCTCACCTCAGCGGGCCACAGATACGCAGTATTTT. Full variable domain (remainder filled in from reference TRBV18 and TRBJ2-3): NAGVMQNPRHLVRRRGQEARLRCSPMKGHSHVYWYRQLPEEGLKFMVYLQKENIIDESGMPKERFSAEFPKEGPSILRIQQVVRGDSAAYFCASSPQRATDTQYFGPGTRLTVL.

V is TRBV5-8 and J is TRBJ2-4; 7 bases agree with TRBD2. Germline V gives CDR1 SGHTS, CDR2 YDEGEE. Unmatched junction bases numbered 12, after V lost 4 bases and J lost 2 bases. The CDR3 runs to 17 residues. Here the CDR3 reads CASSPMGGSGTKNIQYF. The CDR3 nucleotides are TGTGCCAGCAGCCCCATGGGGGGGAGTGGTACCAAAAACATTCAGTACTTC. Variable domain in full (rest from reference TRBV5-8 and TRBJ2-4): EAGVTQSPTHLIKTRGQQATLRCSPISGHTSVYWYQQALGLGLQFLLWYDEGEERNRGNFPPRFSGRQFPNYSSELNVNALELEDSALYLCASSPMGGSGTKNIQYFGAGTRLSVL.

This clone was seen a few times. The J gene is TRBJ1-5, the V gene TRBV7-9, with D perhaps matching TRBD1 (6 bases). The germline CDR1 and CDR2 sequences are SEHNR and FQNEAQ (reference sequence). The CDR3 is 15 amino acids. V dropped 5 bases and J dropped 3 bases, with 14 bases sitting between them. DNA for the CDR3: TGTGCCAGCAGCAAACACAGGGACGTCAATCAGCCCCAGCATTTT. It yields the protein CASSKHRDVNQPQHF.

The J gene is TRBJ2-1, the V gene TRBV5-1; 7 nucleotides agree with TRBD1. Looked up from germline, CDR1 is SGHRS and CDR2 is YFSETQ. The CDR3 covers 15 residues. V trimming: 0 bases; J trimming: 2 bases; junction bases outside the gene matches: 2. The CDR3: CASSLGQGAYNEQFF. The DNA of the CDR3 is TGCGCCAGCAGCTTGGGTCAGGGGGCCTACAATGAGCAGTTCTTC.

The J gene is TRBJ1-6, the V gene TRBV5-5, with D perhaps TRBD1 (6 bases). The germline V and J ends were trimmed by 6 bases and 6 bases, with 16 bases remaining between them. Germline V gene lookup returns CDR1 SGHKS and CDR2 YYEKEE (reference sequence). This CDR3 region has 15 residues. CDR3 sequence reads: CASTEQGFSNSPLHF. The CDR3 bases are TGTGCCAGCACCGAACAGGGTTTCTCTAATTCACCCCTCCACTTT.

This chain connects TRBV28 to TRBJ1-1; no reliable D call. Germline V gene lookup returns CDR1 MDHEN and CDR2 SYDVKM. V gave up 7 bases and J gave up 0 bases, with 30 bases separating them. The CDR3 runs to 20 residues. CDR3 sequence reads: CASKAGFFGSTRTMNTEAFF. In DNA form, the CDR3 reads TGTGCCAGCAAGGCGGGTTTTTTTGGTTCGACCCGAACTATGAACACTGAAGCTTTCTTT.

On this clone: The sample holds other DNA sequences that translate to the same CDR3. This chain connects TRBV6-5 to TRBJ1-1; D might be TRBD1 (6 bases). From germline, CDR1 is MNHEY and CDR2 SVGAGI. The CDR3 extends over 14 amino acids. V lost 3 bases to trimming and J lost 1 base, with 9 bases between them. CDR3 bases: TGTGCCAGCAGTTATTTACAGGGGAACACTGAAGCTTTCTTT. This encodes CASSYLQGNTEAFF.

V usage is TRBV6-5 and J usage is TRBJ1-5; weak D call: TRBD1 (6 bases). Germline-derived CDR1 and CDR2 are MNHEY and SVGAGI. V lost 5 bases to trimming and J lost 3 bases, with 14 bases between them. This CDR3 region has 15 residues. As DNA, the CDR3 is TGTGCCAGCAGTACGGGGGGGGGCCTCAATCAGCCCCAGCATTTT. This encodes CASSTGGGLNQPQHF.